Below, 10 T cell receptor beta chains from the same sample are listed, as sequenced in a study of T cells in Graves' hyperthyroidism and ophthalmopathy. Amplification of TCR beta CDR3 regions used RNA as the template. The HTBI primer set drove a first-round RT-PCR of the TCR CDR3. TCRdb re-derived calls from the multiplex PCR reads in MiXCR, one entry per CDR3 protein. This table holds roughly 630,000 distinct CDR3 sequences, about 15% found once. Material for sequencing was blood. Every receptor here comes from a woman in her 30s with Graves' hyperthyroidism.

At least ten counts were recorded for this clonotype. This sequence joins TRBV11-2 and TRBJ2-3; 8 bases match TRBD1. J gave up 5 bases and V 6 bases, and 10 bases lay outside the gene matches. Looked up from germline, CDR1 is SGHAT and CDR2 is FQNNGV. The CDR3 consists of 15 residues. CDR3 in DNA: TGTGCCAGCAGTGCCGGGACAGGCTTCAGAGATACGCAGTATTTT. Encoded protein: CASSAGTGFRDTQYF. Full variable domain (remainder filled in from reference TRBV11-2 and TRBJ2-3): EAGVAQSPRYKIIEKRQSVAFWCNPISGHATLYWYQQILGQGPKLLIQFQNNGVVDDSQLPKDRFSAERLKGVDSTLKIQPAKLEDSAVYLCASSAGTGFRDTQYFGPGTRLTVL.

This clonotype was picked up many times. This rearrangement joins TRBV6-2 or TRBV6-3 to TRBJ2-1, with a tentative D call TRBD2 (5 bases). Germline V gene sequence: CDR1 MNHEY, CDR2 SVGEGT. The CDR3 consists of 14 residues. V shed 6 bases and J shed 5 bases, with 14 bases lying between them. Here the CDR3 reads CASSSAGENNEQFF. For the CDR3, the DNA is TGTGCCAGCAGCAGCGCTGGGGAGAACAATGAGCAGTTCTTC.

The chain joins TRBV20-1 to TRBJ2-7, with 7 bases identical to TRBD2. CDR1 is DFQATT and CDR2 is SNEGSKA in the germline V gene (reference sequence). Unmatched junction bases numbered 11, after V lost 5 bases and J lost 7 bases. The CDR3 contains 13 residues. The CDR3 coding sequence is TGCAGTGCTGCAGTAGCGACCGGGGGGGAGCAGTACTTC. This encodes CSAAVATGGEQYF.

This chain connects TRBV6-2 or TRBV6-3 to TRBJ2-3, with a weak D call TRBD2 (6 bases). The germline V gene has CDR1 MNHEY and CDR2 SVGEGT. The CDR3 sequence is 10 residues long. CDR3 in amino acids: CDGEADTQYF. The CDR3 DNA sequence: TGTGATGGGGAGGCCGATACGCAGTATTTT.

At least ten counts were recorded for this clonotype. The rearrangement uses TRBV20-1 and TRBJ1-1; D possibly corresponds to TRBD1 (5 bases). The CDR3 has 13 amino acids. Germline assignment: CDR1 DFQATT and CDR2 SNEGSKA (reference sequence). Between the trimmed V and J ends, which lost 6 bases and 4 bases, there was a span of 15 bases. CDR3 residues: CSAWGVTTTEAFF. The DNA of the CDR3 is TGCAGTGCCTGGGGCGTGACAACCACTGAAGCTTTCTTT.

Turning to this clonotype: Being one base from a much bigger clone, this may be a read error. This likely comes from a read error, as the CDR3 has no conserved phenylalanine or tryptophan at its end. The rearrangement uses TRBV7-2 and TRBJ2-3; D is possibly TRBD2 (7 bases). The CDR3 contains 15 residues. V was trimmed by 6 bases and J by 1 base, leaving 14 bases between them. Germline V gene sequence: CDR1 SGHTA, CDR2 FQGNSA. The CDR3 DNA follows: TGTGCCAGCAGGGGGGGGGGCTCCGGCACAGATACGCAGTATTCT. Translation: CASRGGGSGTDTQYS.

As to this clonotype: Relative to the germline gene, one junction end is altered; a read error may explain this. V usage is TRBV7-2 and J usage is TRBJ2-7, with no clear D. CDR3 length: 13 residues. CDR1 is SGHTA, CDR2 FQGNSA, per germline. The CDR3: CASSFAVNYGQYF. The CDR3 DNA follows: TGTGCCAGCAGCTTCGCGGTTAATTACGGGCAGTACTTC.

The V call is TRBV11-3, the J call TRBJ2-2; D is ambiguous. The CDR3 totals 13 residues. Germline V gene lookup returns CDR1 SGHNT and CDR2 YENEEA. V was clipped by 5 bases and J by 4 bases, with 8 bases between them. The CDR3 protein is CASSRGITGELFF. In nucleotides, the CDR3 is TGTGCCAGCAGCCGAGGAATCACCGGGGAGCTGTTTTTT.

The gene calls are TRBV5-5 and TRBJ1-2, with D perhaps TRBD1 (6 bases). Germline values: CDR1 SGHKS, CDR2 YYEKEE (reference sequence). There are 14 residues in the CDR3. Trimming stripped 1 base from V and 3 bases from J, with 10 bases between. CDR3 loop: CASSLMGADYGYTF. The CDR3 DNA follows: TGTGCCAGCAGCTTGATGGGGGCCGACTATGGCTACACCTTC.

V is TRBV6-2 or TRBV6-3 and J is TRBJ1-2; no reliable D call. The V and J ends lost 0 bases and 14 bases respectively, with 19 bases between them. CDR1 MNHEY and CDR2 SVGEGT come from the germline V gene. CDR3 length equals 14 residues. The CDR3 protein is CASSYSGERIIATF. For the CDR3, the DNA is TGTGCCAGCAGTTACTCTGGGGAACGAATCATCGCGACCTTC.